Reported below is one T cell receptor beta chain. The sample carries other DNA sequences with the same CDR3. Produced via immunoSEQ multiplex PCR; TCRdb's table is partial and in-frame only. The profile shows about 210,000 clones, about 85% of them singletons. The sample originates from a study of blood T cell repertoires in COVID-19. Across the study: Donors in the United States, Italy and Spain gave samples during acute or convalescent COVID-19.

Sequenced: peripheral blood. This sequence was found in a woman of 80 years or more with COVID-19, enrolled during active disease.

The CDR3: CASSRDSQETQYF. DNA of the CDR3: TGCGCCAGCAGTAGGGACAGCCAAGAGACCCAGTACTTC. This rearrangement joins TRBV5-1 to TRBJ2-5, with 7 bases lining up with TRBD1. Germline lookup yields CDR1 SGHRS and CDR2 YFSETQ. The CDR3 length is 13 residues. J was trimmed by 1 base and V by 5 bases; bases with no gene match: 2.